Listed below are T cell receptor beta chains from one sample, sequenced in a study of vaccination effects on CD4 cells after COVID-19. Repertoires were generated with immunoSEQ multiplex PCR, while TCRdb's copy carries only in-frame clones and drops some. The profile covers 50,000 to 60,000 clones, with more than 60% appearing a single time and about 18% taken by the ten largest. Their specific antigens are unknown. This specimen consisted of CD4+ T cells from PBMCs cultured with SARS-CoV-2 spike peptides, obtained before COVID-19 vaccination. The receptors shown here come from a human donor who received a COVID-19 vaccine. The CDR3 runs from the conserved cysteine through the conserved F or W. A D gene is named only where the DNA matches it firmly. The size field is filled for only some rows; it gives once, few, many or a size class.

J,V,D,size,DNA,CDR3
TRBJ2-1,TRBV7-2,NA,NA,TGTGCCAGCAGCTTTAAAAGGTCCTTCGGGTTCTACAATGAGCAGTTCTTC,CASSFKRSFGFYNEQFF
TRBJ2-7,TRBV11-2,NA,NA,TGTGCCAGCAGCTTAGATTTGGGAGGCTCCTACGAGCAGTACTTC,CASSLDLGGSYEQYF
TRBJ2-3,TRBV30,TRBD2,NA,TGTGCCTGGATGGCCGGACTAGCGGGGTCTGATACGCAGTATTTT,CAWMAGLAGSDTQYF
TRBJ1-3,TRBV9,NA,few,TGTGCCAGCAGCAGCGACGTGAGCTCTGGAAACACCATATATTTT,CASSSDVSSGNTIYF
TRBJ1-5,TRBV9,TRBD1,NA,TGTGCCAGCAGCGGGGGACAGGGAGGCAATCAGCCCCAGCATTTT,CASSGGQGGNQPQHF
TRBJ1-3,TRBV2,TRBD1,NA,TGTGCCAGCACCGGGGACAGAAGTGGAAACACCATATATTTT,CASTGDRSGNTIYF
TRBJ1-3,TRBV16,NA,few,TGTGCCAGCAGCCAATCGGACACTCGCGGAAACACCATATATTTT,CASSQSDTRGNTIYF
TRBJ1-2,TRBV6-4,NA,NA,TGTGCCAGCAGTGGGTCGCAGGGATATGGCTACACCTTC,CASSGSQGYGYTF
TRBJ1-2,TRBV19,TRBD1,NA,TGTGCCAGTAGTACGACAGGGGGCGGCTATGGCTACACCTTC,CASSTTGGGYGYTF
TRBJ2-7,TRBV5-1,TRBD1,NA,TGCGCCAGCAGCCGAGGCCGGGACAGGGGCCCCTACGAGCAGTACTTC,CASSRGRDRGPYEQYF
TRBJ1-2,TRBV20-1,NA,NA,TGCAGTGCTAGTGGGGCCAGGATCTATGGCTACACCTTC,CSASGARIYGYTF
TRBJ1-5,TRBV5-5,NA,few,TGTGCCAGCAGCCCCCAGACGGACAATCAGCCCCAGCATTTT,CASSPQTDNQPQHF
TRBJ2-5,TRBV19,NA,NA,TGTGCCAGTAAAGTGACGGCCACGCAAGAGACCCAGTACTTC,CASKVTATQETQYF
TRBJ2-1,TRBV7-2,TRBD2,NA,TGTGCCAGCAGCATAACTAGCGGAAGCTCCTACAATGAGCAGTTCTTC,CASSITSGSSYNEQFF
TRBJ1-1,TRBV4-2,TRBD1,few,TGTGCCAGCAGCCAAGAGACAGGGGAAGCTTTCTTT,CASSQETGEAFF
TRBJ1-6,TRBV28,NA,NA,TGTGCCAGCAGTTTATCTTACCTCAGGGTCAGGAAAAGGAATTCACCCCTCCACTTT,CASSLSYLRVRKRNSPLHF